Sequencing of this TCR beta chain was carried out in a study of blood T cell repertoires in COVID-19. Study as a whole: Acute and convalescent COVID-19 specimens originated in the United States, Italy and Spain.

Those enrolled in Seattle joined during active infection and were followed longitudinally afterward. CDR1 and CDR2 (germline): KGHSH, LQKENI. V shed 4 bases, J shed 1 base, and the junction held 5 bases outside the gene matches. There are 15 residues in the CDR3. Per the original data handling: Researchers report that nucleated cell counts were estimated from reference gene primer amplification. The table came from immunoSEQ multiplex PCR; TCRdb's copy has only in-frame clones and leaves some out. V and J calls and clone size come straight from that table; D and trimming were deduced from the DNA. The table records 200,000 to 250,000 clones, roughly four fifths of them present only once.

Material for sequencing was peripheral blood. The sequence derives from a woman over 75 with COVID-19, enrolled during active disease. The chain employs TRBV18 and TRBJ1-2; 8 bases line up with TRBD1. The DNA for the CDR3 is TGTGCCAGCTCACTTACCGACAGGGGTAACTATGGCTACACCTTC. As protein: CASSLTDRGNYGYTF.